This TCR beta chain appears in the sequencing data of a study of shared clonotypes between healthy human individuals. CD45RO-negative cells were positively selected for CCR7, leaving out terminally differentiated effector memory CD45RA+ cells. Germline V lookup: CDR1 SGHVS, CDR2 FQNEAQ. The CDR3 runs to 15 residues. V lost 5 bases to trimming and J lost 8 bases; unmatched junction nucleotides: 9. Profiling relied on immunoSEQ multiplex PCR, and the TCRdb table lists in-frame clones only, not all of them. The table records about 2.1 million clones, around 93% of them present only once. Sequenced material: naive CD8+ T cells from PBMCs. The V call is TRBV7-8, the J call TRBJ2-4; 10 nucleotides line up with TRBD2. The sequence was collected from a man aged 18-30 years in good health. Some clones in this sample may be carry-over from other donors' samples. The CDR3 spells CASSLSAGGGDIQYF. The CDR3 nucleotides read TGTGCCAGCAGCCTGTCAGCGGGAGGGGGGGACATTCAGTACTTC.